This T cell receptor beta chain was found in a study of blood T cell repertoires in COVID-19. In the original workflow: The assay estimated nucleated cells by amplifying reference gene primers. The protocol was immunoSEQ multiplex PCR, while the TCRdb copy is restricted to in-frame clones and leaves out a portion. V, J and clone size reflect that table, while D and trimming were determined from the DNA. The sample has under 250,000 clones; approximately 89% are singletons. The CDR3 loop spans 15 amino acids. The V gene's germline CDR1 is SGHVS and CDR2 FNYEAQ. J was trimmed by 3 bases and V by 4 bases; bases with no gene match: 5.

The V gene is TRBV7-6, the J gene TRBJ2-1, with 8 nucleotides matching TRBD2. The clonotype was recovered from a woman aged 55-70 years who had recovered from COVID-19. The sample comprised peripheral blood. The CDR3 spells CASSSQAGDYNEQFF. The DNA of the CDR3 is TGTGCCAGCAGCTCCCAAGCGGGGGACTACAATGAGCAGTTCTTC.